The 9 T cell receptor beta chains reported below all come from one sample, sequenced in a study of blood T cell repertoires in COVID-19 (dated by TCRdb to 2020 to 2021). The library was built by means of the immunoSEQ multiplex PCR assay. The clones in this table, taken by TCRdb from immuneACCESS, are in-frame only. Not every clone is retained; where verified, under half of the shortfall comes from an unresolved V gene, and the cause of the rest is unknown. This sample lists approximately 120,000 clones; about four fifths were detected once. The ten most abundant clones make up around 18% of the sample. Material for sequencing was peripheral blood. The receptors come from a man at least 80 years old with acute or convalescent COVID-19.

This chain connects TRBV18 to TRBJ2-7; D may be TRBD1 (5 bases). The V gene's germline CDR1 is KGHSH and CDR2 LQKENI. Trimming took off 2 bases at V and 3 bases at J, with 11 bases between the two ends. The CDR3 sequence is 14 residues long. The CDR3 loop reads CASSPLAGFYEQYF. DNA of the CDR3: TGTGCCAGCTCACCATTGGCAGGGTTCTACGAGCAGTACTTC.

This sequence joins TRBV19 and TRBJ2-1; a possible D gene is TRBD2 (6 bases). Germline V gene lookup returns CDR1 LNHDA and CDR2 SQIVND (reference sequence). V dropped 1 base and J dropped 1 base, with 8 bases sitting between them. The CDR3 has 15 residues. CDR3 in amino acids: CASSIGSGSYNEQFF. CDR3 sequence (DNA): TGTGCCAGTAGTATAGGAAGCGGGTCCTACAATGAGCAGTTCTTC.

This chain uses TRBV5-3 with TRBJ2-3, with 11 bases that match TRBD2. TRBV5-3 is an ORF for which the function is uncertain. V trimming: 1 base; J trimming: 2 bases; junction bases outside the gene matches: 3. This CDR3 comprises 16 residues. The CDR3 DNA reads TGTGCCAGAAGCTTGCTAGCGGGGGGAATCACAGATACGCAGTATTTT. This translates into CARSLLAGGITDTQYF.

The genes are TRBV6-2 or TRBV6-3 and TRBJ1-1, with D uncertain. This CDR3 region has 13 residues. The ends were cut back, 5 bases at V and 2 bases at J, with 9 bases in the middle. CDR1 and CDR2 from the germline V gene are MNHEY and SVGEGT. The CDR3 here is CASSKTPNTEAFF. In nucleotides, the CDR3 is TGTGCCAGCAGTAAGACACCTAACACTGAAGCTTTCTTT.

J is TRBJ1-3 and V is TRBV10-2, with a tentative D call TRBD1 (5 bases). Germline loops: CDR1 WSHSY, CDR2 SAAADI. Trimming took 0 bases from V and 0 from J, leaving 9 bases between them. This CDR3 has 16 amino acids. The CDR3 sequence: CASSESMGGSGNTIYF. CDR3 bases: TGCGCCAGCAGTGAGTCGATGGGGGGCTCTGGAAACACCATATATTTT.

The chain uses TRBV23-1 and TRBJ2-7, with TRBD1 as a possible D gene (6 bases). TRBV23-1 is an ORF, with its function uncertain. V was shortened by 0 bases and J by 5 bases, with 17 bases between the two germline ends. The CDR3 contains 16 residues. Here the CDR3 DNA reads TGCGCCAGCAGTCAATCGATTATTCCAGGGGAGAACGAGCAGTACTTC. Protein product: CASSQSIIPGENEQYF.

There are a few counts of this clone. The gene calls are TRBV6-6 and TRBJ1-6, with TRBD1 as a possible D gene (6 bases). V shed 7 bases and J shed 8 bases, with 15 bases lying between them. CDR1 MNHNY and CDR2 SVGAGI come from the germline V gene (reference sequence). There are 14 residues in the CDR3. CDR3 nucleotide sequence: TGTGCCAGCACCAGAAACAGGGATTATTCACCCCTCCACTTT. It yields the protein CASTRNRDYSPLHF.

This clone occurred once. The CDR3 sequence: CAIRMTGVTDTQYF. For the CDR3, the DNA is TGTGCCATCAGGATGACAGGGGTAACAGATACGCAGTATTTT. This chain joins TRBV10-3 and TRBJ2-3; 8 bases fit TRBD1. CDR3 size: 14 residues. In germline, CDR1 is ENHRY, CDR2 SYGVKD. Trimming at V came to 6 bases and at J to 3 bases, leaving 5 bases not matched to a gene.

The chain carries TRBV5-1 and TRBJ2-2, with D possibly TRBD1 on 7 matching bases. Germline values: CDR1 SGHRS, CDR2 YFSETQ. V shed 6 bases and J shed 6 bases, with 15 bases lying between them. The CDR3 covers 14 residues. The CDR3 spells CASMEGTASGELFF. CDR3 nucleotides: TGCGCCAGCATGGAGGGGACAGCTTCCGGGGAGCTGTTTTTT.